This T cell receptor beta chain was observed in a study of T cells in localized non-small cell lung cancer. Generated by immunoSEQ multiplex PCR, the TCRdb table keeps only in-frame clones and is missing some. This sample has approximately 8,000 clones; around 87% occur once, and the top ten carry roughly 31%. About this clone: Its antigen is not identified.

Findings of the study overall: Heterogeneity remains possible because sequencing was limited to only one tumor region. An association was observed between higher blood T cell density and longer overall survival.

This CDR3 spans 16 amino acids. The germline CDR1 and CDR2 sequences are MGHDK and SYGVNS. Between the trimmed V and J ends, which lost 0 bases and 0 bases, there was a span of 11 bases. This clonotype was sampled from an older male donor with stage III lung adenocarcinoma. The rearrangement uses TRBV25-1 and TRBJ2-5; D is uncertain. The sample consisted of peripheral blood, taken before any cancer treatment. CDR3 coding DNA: TGTGCCAGCAGTGAATATGGGGTAGGGAACCAAGAGACCCAGTACTTC. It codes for CASSEYGVGNQETQYF.